This TCR beta chain was sequenced for a study of cytomegalovirus exposure and HLA in healthy donors. Study at large: From donors who were HLA-typed, an early data release held 75 million to 85 million unique TCRs. General study findings and limits: According to reports, the classifier identified cytomegalovirus status with high specificity and sensitivity. Presence/absence analyses treated sequencing depth as roughly uniform across donors. Of the V segments, some could not be distinguished, including TRBV6-2 and TRBV6-3, and were excluded.

Use of 60 Vbeta and 13 Jbeta primers characterized the PCR. Method: immunoSEQ multiplex PCR; TCRdb's copy keeps in-frame clones and lacks some. The sample includes some 150,000 clones, roughly three quarters seen only once; the top ten take 6.5% to 7%. Trimming cost V 3 bases and J 7 bases, with 18 bases left between them. This CDR3 has 15 residues. Germline-derived CDR1 and CDR2 are MNHNS and SASEGT. Of note for this clone: Its antigen is still unknown.

The V and J genes are TRBV6-1 and TRBJ1-1; D is perhaps TRBD1 (6 bases). This TCR came from a middle-aged woman in good health and CMV-seropositive. The sequenced material came from PBMCs. This CDR3 is CASSDGGAKVSEAFF. CDR3 bases: TGTGCCAGCAGTGACGGGGGGGCGAAGGTCAGTGAAGCTTTCTTT.